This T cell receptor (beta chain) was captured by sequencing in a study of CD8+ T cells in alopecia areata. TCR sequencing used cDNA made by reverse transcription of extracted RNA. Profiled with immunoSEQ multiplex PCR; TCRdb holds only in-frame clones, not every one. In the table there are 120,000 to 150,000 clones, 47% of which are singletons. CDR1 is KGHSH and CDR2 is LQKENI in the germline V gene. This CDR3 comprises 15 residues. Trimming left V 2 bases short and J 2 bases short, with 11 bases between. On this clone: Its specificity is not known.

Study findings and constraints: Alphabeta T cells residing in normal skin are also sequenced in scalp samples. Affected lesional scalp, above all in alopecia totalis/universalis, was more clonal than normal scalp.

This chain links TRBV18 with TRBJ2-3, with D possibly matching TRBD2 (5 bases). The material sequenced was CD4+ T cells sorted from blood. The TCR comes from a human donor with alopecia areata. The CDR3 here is CASSPFEGNTDTQYF. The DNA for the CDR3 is TGTGCCAGCTCACCATTCGAGGGTAACACAGATACGCAGTATTTT.